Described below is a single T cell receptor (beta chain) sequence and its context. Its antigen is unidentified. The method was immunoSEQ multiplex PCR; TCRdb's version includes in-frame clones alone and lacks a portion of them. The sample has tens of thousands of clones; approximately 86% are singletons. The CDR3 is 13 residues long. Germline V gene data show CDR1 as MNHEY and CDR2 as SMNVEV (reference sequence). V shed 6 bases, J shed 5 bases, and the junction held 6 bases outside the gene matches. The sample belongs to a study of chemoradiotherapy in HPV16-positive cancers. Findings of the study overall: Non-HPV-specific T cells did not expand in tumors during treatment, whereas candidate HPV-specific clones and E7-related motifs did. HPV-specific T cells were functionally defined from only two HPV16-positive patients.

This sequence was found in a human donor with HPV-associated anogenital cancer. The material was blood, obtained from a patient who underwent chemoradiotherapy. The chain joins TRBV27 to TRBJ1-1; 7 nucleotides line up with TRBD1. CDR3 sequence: CASRLPQGTEAFF. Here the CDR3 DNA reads TGTGCCAGCAGGCTTCCACAGGGGACTGAAGCTTTCTTT.